What follows is one T cell receptor beta chain and its context. Its antigen is unidentified. These data come from a study of cytomegalovirus exposure and HLA in healthy donors. Whole-study findings and limits: The finding came from a later analysis; first-cohort TCR clusters tended to co-occur in the 110 or so validation repertoires.

Sequencing used immunoSEQ multiplex PCR; TCRdb keeps in-frame clones, though not all of them. The table lists over 110,000 clones, just under 85% of them singletons, with more than 1.4% in the top ten. Separate from the 666-subject first cohort was the roughly 120-subject validation cohort, to which the donors belonged. V lost 7 bases to trimming and J lost 2 bases; unmatched junction nucleotides: 10. Germline-derived CDR1 and CDR2 are SQVTM and ANQGSEA. CDR3 length equals 15 residues. The source is a woman aged 25 to 39 in good health and CMV-seronegative. The specimen sequenced was PBMCs. The chain is built from TRBV29-1 and TRBJ1-3; 8 bases align to TRBD1. This CDR3 is CSAMDRVGAGNTIYF. CDR3 DNA sequence: TGCAGCGCTATGGACAGGGTAGGGGCTGGAAACACCATATATTTT.